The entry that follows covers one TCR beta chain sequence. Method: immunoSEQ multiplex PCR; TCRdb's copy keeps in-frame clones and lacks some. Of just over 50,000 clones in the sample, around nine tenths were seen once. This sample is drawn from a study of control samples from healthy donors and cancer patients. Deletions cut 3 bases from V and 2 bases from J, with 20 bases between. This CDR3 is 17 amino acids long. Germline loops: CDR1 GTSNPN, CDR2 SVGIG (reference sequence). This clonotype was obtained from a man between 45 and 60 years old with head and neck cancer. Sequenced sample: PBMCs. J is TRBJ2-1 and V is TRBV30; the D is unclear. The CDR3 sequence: CAWSEARRTTTYNEQFF. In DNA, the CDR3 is TGTGCCTGGAGCGAAGCGAGGCGCACCACGACCTACAATGAGCAGTTCTTC.